Following are 21 T cell receptor beta chains from one sample sequenced in a study of cytomegalovirus exposure and HLA in healthy donors. Some clones are missing from TCRdb's copy, which holds only in-frame ones; the method was immunoSEQ multiplex PCR. The repertoire includes about 280,000 clones, around 85% of them detected once, and 1% sits in the top ten. The source material was PBMCs. Source of these receptors: a woman aged 18-30 years in good health and CMV-seronegative.

This chain connects TRBV27 to TRBJ2-7; TRBD1 might be the D (5 bases). The CDR3 spans 15 residues. Trimming removed 5 bases at V and 3 bases at J, with 17 bases between. Germline V gene data show CDR1 as MNHEY and CDR2 as SMNVEV (reference sequence). The CDR3 nucleotides are TGTGCCAGCAGTAGGGTTCAGGGTTCAGGCTACGAGCAGTACTTC. Amino acid sequence: CASSRVQGSGYEQYF.

This clone was found once. The rearrangement joins TRBV6-5 to TRBJ2-3; D is perhaps TRBD1 (6 bases). Deletions cut 4 bases from V and 9 bases from J, with 8 bases between. The V gene's germline CDR1 is MNHEY and CDR2 SVGAGI. The CDR3 has 11 residues. The CDR3, as DNA: TGTGCCAGCAGTTTACAGGGAACGCAGTATTTT. It yields the protein CASSLQGTQYF.

The rearrangement uses TRBV6-1 and TRBJ1-2, with D uncertain. The germline V gene has CDR1 MNHNS and CDR2 SASEGT. V lost 5 bases, J lost 7 bases, and 14 bases lay in between. This CDR3 is built from 13 residues. This chain's CDR3 is CASSIDPSSGYTF. The CDR3 nucleotides are TGTGCCAGCAGTATAGACCCGTCTAGTGGCTACACCTTC.

The chain employs TRBV9 and TRBJ1-1, with a weak D call TRBD1 (5 bases). V was clipped by 0 bases and J by 3 bases, with 9 bases between them. CDR1 and CDR2 from the germline V gene are SGDLS and YYNGEE. The CDR3 is 14 residues long. CDR3 in DNA: TGTGCCAGCAGCGTAGGCCAGGGATACACTGAAGCTTTCTTT. Translated: CASSVGQGYTEAFF.

The chain uses TRBV6-1 and TRBJ1-4; 11 bases are shared with TRBD1. Germline trimming cut 8 bases from V and 5 bases from J; bases unmatched to any gene: 1. This CDR3 comprises 13 residues. Germline loops: CDR1 MNHNS, CDR2 SASEGT. This CDR3 reads CASWDRGNEKLFF. The CDR3 bases are TGTGCCAGCTGGGACAGGGGGAATGAAAAACTGTTTTTT.

The chain links TRBV5-1 to TRBJ2-7; the D gene is possibly TRBD1 (6 bases). V was trimmed by 3 bases and J by 6 bases, leaving 22 bases between them. Germline V gene sequence: CDR1 SGHRS, CDR2 YFSETQ. The CDR3 runs to 16 residues. The DNA for the CDR3 is TGCGCCAGCAGCTCCCTCGACAGATACACAGGGACCGAGCAGTACTTC. This sequence encodes CASSSLDRYTGTEQYF.

The chain combines TRBV28 with TRBJ1-2; 7 bases line up with TRBD1. With 6 bases clipped from V and 6 bases from J, the junction kept 4 bases outside the gene matches. The CDR3 totals 12 residues. Germline V lookup: CDR1 MDHEN, CDR2 SYDVKM. The CDR3 DNA reads as TGTGCCAGCAGCCGGGACAGAGATGGCTACACCTTC. Protein: CASSRDRDGYTF.

The rearrangement links TRBV27 to TRBJ1-2, with D possibly matching TRBD1 (5 bases). The CDR3 length is 15 residues. The V end lost 6 bases, the J end lost 2 bases, and 16 bases lay between the germline ends. Germline V gene sequence: CDR1 MNHEY, CDR2 SMNVEV (reference sequence). CDR3 region: CASRRLWGRNYGYTF. DNA of the CDR3: TGTGCCAGCAGGCGTTTGTGGGGCCGGAACTATGGCTACACCTTC.

This clone was seen just once. V and J are TRBV9 and TRBJ2-7; D call uncertain. The germline CDR1 and CDR2 sequences are SGDLS and YYNGEE. The V end was cut by 0 bases, the J end by 0 bases, with 10 bases between. The CDR3 length is 15 residues. The CDR3 reads CASSVAGESSYEQYF. DNA of the CDR3: TGTGCCAGCAGCGTAGCGGGTGAAAGCTCCTACGAGCAGTACTTC. Complete variable domain (other parts from reference TRBV9 and TRBJ2-7): DSGVTQTPKHLITATGQRVTLRCSPRSGDLSVYWYQQSLDQGLQFLIQYYNGEERAKGNILERFSAQQFPDLHSELNLSSLELGDSALYFCASSVAGESSYEQYFGPGTRLTVT.

J is TRBJ1-4 and V is TRBV7-9; no clear D gene. This CDR3 has 15 amino acids. Germline lookup yields CDR1 SEHNR and CDR2 FQNEAQ (reference sequence). Trimming left V 4 bases short and J 10 bases short, with 19 bases between. CDR3 nucleotide sequence: TGTGCCAGCAGCTCGGCCGAAGGGAGGCTGGGAAAACTGTTTTTT. This codes for CASSSAEGRLGKLFF.

To note about this clone: This sample also contains other DNA sequences that code for the same CDR3. This chain connects TRBV7-9 to TRBJ2-7; 7 positions agree with TRBD1. CDR3 length: 13 residues. The germline gives CDR1 SEHNR, CDR2 FQNEAQ (reference sequence). V was pared by 5 bases and J by 3 bases, with 4 bases of the junction left unmatched. CDR3 bases: TGTGCCAGCAGCAGGGACAGCGACTACGAGCAGTACTTC. It encodes CASSRDSDYEQYF.

This chain joins TRBV6-5 and TRBJ2-7; D is undetermined. Trimming removed 1 base at V and 6 bases at J, with 4 bases between. The CDR3 has 11 residues. Germline V gene sequence: CDR1 MNHEY, CDR2 SVGAGI. For the CDR3, the DNA is TGTGCCAGCAGTTACTTGGCCGAGCAGTACTTC. It yields the protein CASSYLAEQYF.

The chain is built from TRBV6-1 and TRBJ2-7; no clear D gene. V was cut by 3 bases and J by 4 bases, with 4 bases left in between. The CDR3 sequence is 11 residues long. CDR1 and CDR2 from the germline V gene are MNHNS and SASEGT. The CDR3: CASSDGYEQYF. DNA for the CDR3: TGTGCCAGCAGTGACGGGTACGAGCAGTACTTC.

This chain connects TRBV7-2 to TRBJ1-5; 8 bases agree with TRBD1. Germline V lookup: CDR1 SGHTA, CDR2 FQGNSA. CDR3 length equals 16 residues. Trimming removed 1 base from V and 10 bases from J; junction bases left unmatched: 12. CDR3 DNA: TGTGCCAGCAGCTTAGTATCGGGACAGGCCCTTCTTCCCCAGCATTTT. This codes for CASSLVSGQALLPQHF.

Here the CDR3 reads CASSPGQGGLYEQYF. As DNA, the CDR3 is TGTGCCAGCTCCCCTGGGCAGGGGGGTCTCTACGAGCAGTACTTC. The V gene is TRBV7-2, the J gene TRBJ2-7, with D possibly TRBD1 on 7 matching bases. V was pared by 8 bases and J by 3 bases, with 20 bases between. This CDR3 is built from 15 residues. Looked up from germline, CDR1 is SGHTA and CDR2 is FQGNSA.

The V and J genes are TRBV11-2 and TRBJ2-1; 13 bases are shared with TRBD2. This CDR3 has 18 amino acids. The V gene's germline CDR1 is SGHAT and CDR2 FQNNGV. V lost 7 bases, J lost 13 bases, and 22 bases stayed unmatched. CDR3: CASTSKSGLAGAVLSQFF. CDR3 sequence (DNA): TGTGCCAGCACCTCAAAGTCAGGACTAGCGGGAGCCGTATTGTCCCAGTTCTTC.

The V and J genes are TRBV19 and TRBJ1-5; D gene ambiguous. Trimming took 9 bases from V and 5 from J, leaving 17 bases between them. Per the germline V gene, CDR1 is LNHDA and CDR2 is SQIVND (reference sequence). The length of the CDR3 is 14 residues. CDR3: CASAGRGKYQPQHF. The CDR3 region has the DNA TGTGCCAGCGCGGGCCGAGGGAAATATCAGCCCCAGCATTTT.

The rearrangement joins TRBV30 to TRBJ1-1; D call uncertain. V lost 4 bases to trimming and J lost 1 base, with 7 bases between them. This CDR3 has 12 residues. In germline, CDR1 is GTSNPN, CDR2 SVGIG (reference sequence). CDR3 coding DNA: TGTGCCTGGAATGGAGCGAACACTGAAGCTTTCTTT. The encoded protein is CAWNGANTEAFF.

The chain carries TRBV30 and TRBJ2-3; 8 bases map to TRBD1. Germline CDR1 GTSNPN, CDR2 SVGIG (reference sequence). V dropped 4 bases and J dropped 4; count of bases not matched to a gene: 10. This CDR3 comprises 15 residues. The CDR3 nucleotides are TGTGCCTGGACCCCGGACAGGGCGGCGGCAGATACGCAGTATTTT. Encoded protein: CAWTPDRAAADTQYF.

The chain carries TRBV19 and TRBJ1-2; maybe TRBD1 (6 bases). The germline gives CDR1 LNHDA, CDR2 SQIVND (reference sequence). The V gene lost 4 bases and the J gene lost 3 bases, with 15 bases spanning the gap. There are 15 residues in the CDR3. The CDR3 nucleotides are TGTGCCAGTAGTACGGACAGTTACGCGGACTATGGCTACACCTTC. It specifies CASSTDSYADYGYTF.

The chain uses TRBV11-2 and TRBJ2-6, with D hard to call. This CDR3 spans 16 amino acids. The germline V gene has CDR1 SGHAT and CDR2 FQNNGV. Trimming cost V 2 bases and J 0 bases, with 8 bases left between them. CDR3: CASSLLSSSGANVLTF. The CDR3 region has the DNA TGTGCCAGCAGCTTACTCTCCAGCTCTGGGGCCAACGTCCTGACTTTC.